This TCR beta chain was captured in a study of blood T cell repertoires in COVID-19. The protocol was immunoSEQ multiplex PCR, while the TCRdb copy is restricted to in-frame clones and leaves out a portion. Altogether around 100,000 clones are present, around 89% being singletons, with the ten largest covering 3.5%. Germline lookup yields CDR1 MNHEY and CDR2 SVGAGI. V dropped 7 bases and J dropped 16; count of bases not matched to a gene: 12. CDR3 size: 14 residues. The chain joins TRBV6-5 to TRBJ2-1; 14 bases line up with TRBD2. This receptor was obtained from a woman aged 55 to 70 with acute or convalescent COVID-19. Sequenced sample: peripheral blood. The chain's CDR3 is CASNPGLAGDQTFF. In nucleotides, the CDR3 is TGTGCCAGCAATCCGGGACTAGCGGGGGACCAAACCTTCTTC.